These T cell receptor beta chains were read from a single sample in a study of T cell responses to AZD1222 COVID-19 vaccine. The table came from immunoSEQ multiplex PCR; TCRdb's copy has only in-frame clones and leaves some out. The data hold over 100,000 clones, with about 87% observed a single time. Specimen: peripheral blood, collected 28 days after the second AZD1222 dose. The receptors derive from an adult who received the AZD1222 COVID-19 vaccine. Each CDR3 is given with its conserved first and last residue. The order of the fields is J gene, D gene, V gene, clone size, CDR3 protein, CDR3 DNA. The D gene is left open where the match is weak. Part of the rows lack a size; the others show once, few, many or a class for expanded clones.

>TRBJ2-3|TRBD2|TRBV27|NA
CASSFLFRLAGAVDRTDTQYF
TGTGCCAGCAGTTTTCTCTTCAGACTAGCGGGAGCTGTGGACCGAACAGATACGCAGTATTTT
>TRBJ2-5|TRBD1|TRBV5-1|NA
CASRAGTGGETQYF
TGCGCCAGCAGGGCAGGGACAGGGGGAGAGACCCAGTACTTC
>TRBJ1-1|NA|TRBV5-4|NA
CASSLCLAFF
TGTGCCAGCAGCTTGTGTTTGGCTTTCTTT
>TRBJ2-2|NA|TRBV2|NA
CASSENARVTGELFF
TGTGCCAGCAGTGAAAATGCCAGAGTCACCGGGGAGCTGTTTTTT
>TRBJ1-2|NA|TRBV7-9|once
CASSLIRGSNGYTF
TGTGCCAGCAGCTTAATCAGAGGCTCGAATGGCTACACCTTC
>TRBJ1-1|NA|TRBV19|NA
CASNGIWDTEAFF
TGTGCCAGTAATGGCATCTGGGACACTGAAGCTTTCTTT
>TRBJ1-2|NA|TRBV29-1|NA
CSVEGPGYTF
TGCAGCGTTGAAGGTCCCGGCTACACCTTC
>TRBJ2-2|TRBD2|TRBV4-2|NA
CASSRTSGDTGELFF
TGTGCCAGCAGCCGGACTAGCGGAGACACCGGGGAGCTGTTTTTT
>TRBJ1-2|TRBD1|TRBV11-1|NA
CASSLNPGQGLNGYTF
TGTGCCAGCAGCTTAAACCCGGGACAGGGACTTAATGGCTACACCTTC
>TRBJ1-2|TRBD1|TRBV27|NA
CASSPGTGVGYTF
TGTGCCAGCAGTCCTGGGACAGGCGTTGGCTACACCTTC
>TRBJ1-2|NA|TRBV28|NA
CASSLVGAGNYGYTF
TGTGCCAGCAGTTTGGTGGGGGCAGGCAACTATGGCTACACCTTC
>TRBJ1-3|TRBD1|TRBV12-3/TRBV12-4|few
CASSSTGEDTIYF
TGTGCCAGCAGTTCGACAGGGGAGGACACCATATATTTT
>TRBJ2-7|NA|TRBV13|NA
CASSPRDKTPYEQYF
TGTGCCAGCAGCCCCCGGGACAAAACACCCTACGAGCAGTACTTC
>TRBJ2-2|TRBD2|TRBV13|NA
CASSRGPGGGATGELFF
TGTGCCAGCAGCCGTGGGCCAGGCGGGGGGGCCACCGGGGAGCTGTTTTTT
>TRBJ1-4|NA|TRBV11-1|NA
CASTRGQSSINEKLFF
TGTGCCAGCACCAGAGGACAGAGCTCCATTAATGAAAAACTGTTTTTT
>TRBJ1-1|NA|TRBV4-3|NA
CASSQVGLAQGSEAFF
TGCGCCAGCAGCCAAGTAGGATTGGCGCAAGGATCCGAAGCTTTCTTT
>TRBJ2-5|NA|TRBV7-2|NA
CASSLARGSGETQYF
TGTGCCAGCAGCTTAGCCCGGGGTAGCGGAGAGACCCAGTACTTC
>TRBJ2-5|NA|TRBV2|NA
CASSINPGRETQYF
TGTGCCAGCAGTATTAATCCGGGAAGGGAGACCCAGTACTTC
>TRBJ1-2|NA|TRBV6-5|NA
CASSYSTSNNYGYTF
TGTGCCAGCAGTTACTCTACATCGAATAACTATGGCTACACCTTC
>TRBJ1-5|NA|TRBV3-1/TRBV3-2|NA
CASSQIQGTQPQHF
TGTGCCAGCAGCCAAATACAGGGCACTCAGCCCCAGCATTTT
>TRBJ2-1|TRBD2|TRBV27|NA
CASTRWEGASNNEQFF
TGTGCCAGCACCAGATGGGAGGGTGCCTCTAACAATGAGCAGTTCTTC
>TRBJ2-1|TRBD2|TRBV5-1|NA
CASSYYGLGSSYNEQFF
TGCGCCAGCAGCTATTACGGACTAGGGAGCTCCTACAATGAGCAGTTCTTC
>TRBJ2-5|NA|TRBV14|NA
CASSQYRVETQYF
TGTGCCAGCAGCCAATACAGGGTTGAGACCCAGTACTTC
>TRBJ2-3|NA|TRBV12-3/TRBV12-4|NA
CASRSRGRDTQYF
TGTGCCAGCAGGTCCAGGGGCCGAGATACGCAGTATTTT
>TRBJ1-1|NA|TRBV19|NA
CASRDRNTEAFF
TGTGCCAGTAGAGACAGGAACACTGAAGCTTTCTTT
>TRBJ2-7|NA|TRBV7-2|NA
CASSSQTGYEQYF
TGTGCCAGCAGCTCCCAGACAGGTTACGAGCAGTACTTC
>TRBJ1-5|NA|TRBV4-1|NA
CASSQVISTGYSNQPQHF
TGCGCCAGCAGCCAAGTTATATCTACAGGGTATAGCAATCAGCCCCAGCATTTT
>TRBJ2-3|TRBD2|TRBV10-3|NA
CAISEGRGVDTQYF
TGTGCCATCAGTGAGGGGCGGGGGGTAGATACGCAGTATTTT
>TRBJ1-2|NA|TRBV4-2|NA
CASSQVVPGYGYTF
TGTGCCAGCAGCCAAGTAGTCCCTGGCTATGGCTACACCTTC
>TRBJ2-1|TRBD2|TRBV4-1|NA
CASSTHIREVYNEQFF
TGCGCCAGCAGCACACACATCCGGGAGGTCTACAATGAGCAGTTCTTC
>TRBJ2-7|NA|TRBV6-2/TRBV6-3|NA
CASSLGTEPYEQYF
TGTGCCAGCAGTTTGGGAACAGAACCCTACGAGCAGTACTTC
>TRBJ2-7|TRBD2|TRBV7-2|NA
CASSSTTSGAYEQYF
TGTGCCAGCAGCTCCACGACTAGCGGGGCCTACGAGCAGTACTTC
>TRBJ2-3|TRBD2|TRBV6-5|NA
CASRIVAGAADTQYF
TGTGCCAGCAGAATCGTAGCGGGAGCGGCAGATACGCAGTATTTT
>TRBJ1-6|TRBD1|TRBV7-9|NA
CASSLASAGTAFRSPLHF
TGTGCCAGCAGCTTAGCTTCAGCCGGGACAGCGTTTCGTTCACCCCTCCACTTT
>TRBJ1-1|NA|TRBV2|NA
CASSVGEVNTEAFF
TGTGCCAGCAGTGTCGGGGAAGTGAACACTGAAGCTTTCTTT
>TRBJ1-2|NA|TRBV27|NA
CAPRRGANYGYTF
TGTGCCCCGCGGAGGGGAGCTAACTATGGCTACACCTTC